This T cell receptor (beta chain) was profiled in a study of cytomegalovirus exposure and HLA in healthy donors. PCR was performed using 60 Vbeta and 13 Jbeta primers. TCRdb's copy holds only in-frame clones and misses some; the assay was immunoSEQ multiplex PCR. Altogether tens of thousands of clones are present, 79% being singletons, with the ten largest covering approximately 3%. Germline values: CDR1 SQVTM, CDR2 ANQGSEA. This CDR3 contains 13 residues. With V trimmed by 6 bases and J by 3 bases, 3 bases remained unmatched. This chain connects TRBV29-1 to TRBJ2-2; TRBD1 matches at 8 bases. The TCR comes from a man in his thirties or forties in good health and CMV-seronegative. Sequenced input: PBMCs. CDR3 region: CSVPGQDTGELFF. The CDR3 region has the DNA TGCAGCGTACCGGGACAGGACACCGGGGAGCTGTTTTTT.